The clone carrying this T cell receptor (beta chain) was picked up one time. This specimen comes from a study of blood T cell repertoires in COVID-19. Study summary: The United States, Italy and Spain supplied acute and convalescent COVID-19 samples.

Per the study methods: The assay estimated nucleated cells by amplifying reference gene primers. Method: immunoSEQ multiplex PCR; TCRdb's copy keeps in-frame clones and lacks some. D and trimming come from the DNA, and the V and J calls and clone size come from that table. The data hold approximately 140,000 clones, with around 86% observed a single time. Sample: peripheral blood. The receptor comes from a man in his 70s with acute or convalescent COVID-19.

The CDR3 bases are TGTGCCAGCAGCGCCGGGGGGGGATGGACTGAAGCTTTCTTT. This gives the protein CASSAGGGWTEAFF. The genes are TRBV11-2 and TRBJ1-1, with D perhaps matching TRBD1 (5 bases). The CDR3 is 14 amino acids. Germline V CDR1 and CDR2: SGHAT, FQNNGV. V shed 5 bases and J shed 5 bases, with 15 bases lying between them.